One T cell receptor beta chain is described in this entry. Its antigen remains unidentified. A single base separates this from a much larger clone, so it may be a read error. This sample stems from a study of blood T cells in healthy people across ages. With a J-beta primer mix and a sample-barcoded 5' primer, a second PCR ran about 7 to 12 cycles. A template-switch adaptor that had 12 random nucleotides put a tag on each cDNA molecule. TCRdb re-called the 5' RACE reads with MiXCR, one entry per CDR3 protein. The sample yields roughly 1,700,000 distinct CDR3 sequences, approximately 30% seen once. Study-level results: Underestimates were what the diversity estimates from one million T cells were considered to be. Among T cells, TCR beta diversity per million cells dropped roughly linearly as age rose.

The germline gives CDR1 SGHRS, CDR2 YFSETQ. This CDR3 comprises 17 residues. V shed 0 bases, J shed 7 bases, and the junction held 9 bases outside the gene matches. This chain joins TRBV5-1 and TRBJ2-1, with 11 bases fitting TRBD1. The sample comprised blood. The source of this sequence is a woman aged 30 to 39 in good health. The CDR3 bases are TGCGCCAGCAGCTTGGGAACTTTGGGACAGGGGGGTAATGAGCAGTTCTTC. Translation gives CASSLGTLGQGGNEQFF.